This T cell receptor beta chain came from a study of shared clonotypes between healthy human individuals. On the study more broadly: Three plates were used per donor for CD4 naive, three for CD4 memory, two for CD8 naive and one for CD8 memory. Study observations and caveats: Collection of samples was limited to blood; tissue repertoires likely differ.

V was pared by 7 bases and J by 4 bases, with 14 bases of the junction left unmatched. From germline, CDR1 is MNHEY and CDR2 SMNVEV (reference sequence). The CDR3 length is 18 residues. Of note for this clone: Its target is unknown.

As handled by the study authors: Junction-only sequences without quality scores were provided by ImmunoSEQ, so filtering was different. Sequenced by immunoSEQ multiplex PCR; TCRdb stores in-frame clones only, minus some. D and trimming come from the DNA, and the V and J calls and clone size come from that table. Of millions of clones in the sample, over 85% are singletons; the top ten hold 0.35% to 0.5%. This sequence was found in a man between 18 and 29 years old in good health. Some clones in this sample may be carry-over from other donors' samples. The sequenced material came from naive CD4+ T cells from PBMCs. Subset in this sample: CD45RA+ positively selected. The genes are TRBV27 and TRBJ2-1; 12 bases fit TRBD2. CDR3 protein: CASTPIAPGTSGYNEQFF. The DNA of the CDR3 is TGTGCCAGCACCCCTATAGCCCCCGGGACTAGCGGGTACAATGAGCAGTTCTTC.